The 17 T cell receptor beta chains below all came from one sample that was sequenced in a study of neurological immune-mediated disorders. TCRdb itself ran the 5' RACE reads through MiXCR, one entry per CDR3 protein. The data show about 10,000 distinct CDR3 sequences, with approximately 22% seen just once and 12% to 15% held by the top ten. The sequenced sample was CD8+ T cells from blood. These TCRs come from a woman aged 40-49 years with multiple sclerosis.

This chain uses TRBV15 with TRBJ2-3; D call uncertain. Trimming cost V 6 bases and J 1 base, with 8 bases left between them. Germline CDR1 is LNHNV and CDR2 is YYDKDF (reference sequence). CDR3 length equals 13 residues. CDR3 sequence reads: CATRETGTDTQYF. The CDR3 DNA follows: TGTGCCACCAGGGAGACCGGCACAGATACGCAGTATTTT.

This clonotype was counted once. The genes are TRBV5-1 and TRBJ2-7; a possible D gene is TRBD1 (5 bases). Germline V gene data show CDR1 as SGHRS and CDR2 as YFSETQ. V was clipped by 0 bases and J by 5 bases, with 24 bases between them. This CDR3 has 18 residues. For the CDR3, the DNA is TGCGCCAGCAGCTTGGTGATGGGCGCGGCGGCAGGGAAAGACGAGCAGTACTTC. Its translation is CASSLVMGAAAGKDEQYF.

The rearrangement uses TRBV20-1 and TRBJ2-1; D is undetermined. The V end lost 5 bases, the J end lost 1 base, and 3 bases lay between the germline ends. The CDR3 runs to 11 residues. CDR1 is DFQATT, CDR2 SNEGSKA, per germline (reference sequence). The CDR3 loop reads CSAGSYNEQFF. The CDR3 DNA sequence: TGCAGTGCTGGGTCCTACAATGAGCAGTTCTTC.

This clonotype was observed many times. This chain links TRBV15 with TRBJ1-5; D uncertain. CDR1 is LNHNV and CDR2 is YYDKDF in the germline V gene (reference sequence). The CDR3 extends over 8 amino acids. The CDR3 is CSNQPQHF. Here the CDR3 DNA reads TGTAGCAATCAGCCCCAGCATTTT.

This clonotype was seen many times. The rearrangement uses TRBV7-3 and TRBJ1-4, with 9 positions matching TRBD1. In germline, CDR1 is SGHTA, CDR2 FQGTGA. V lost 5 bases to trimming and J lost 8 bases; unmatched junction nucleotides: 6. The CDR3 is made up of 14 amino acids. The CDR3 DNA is TGTGCCAGCAGCCGAGGGACAGGGAAAGAAAAACTGTTTTTT. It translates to CASSRGTGKEKLFF.

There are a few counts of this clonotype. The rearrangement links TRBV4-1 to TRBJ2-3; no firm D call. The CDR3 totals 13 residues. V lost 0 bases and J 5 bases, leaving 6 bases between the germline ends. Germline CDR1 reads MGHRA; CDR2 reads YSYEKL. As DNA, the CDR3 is TGCGCCAGCAGCCAAGATTCAGTAGATACGCAGTATTTT. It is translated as CASSQDSVDTQYF.

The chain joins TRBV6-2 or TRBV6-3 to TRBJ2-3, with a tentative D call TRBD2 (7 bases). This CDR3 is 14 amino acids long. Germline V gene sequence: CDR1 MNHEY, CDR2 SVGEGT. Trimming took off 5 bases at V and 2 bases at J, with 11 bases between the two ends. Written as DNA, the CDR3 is TGTGCCAGCAGTCCCGGGGGGCACACAGATACGCAGTATTTT. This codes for CASSPGGHTDTQYF.

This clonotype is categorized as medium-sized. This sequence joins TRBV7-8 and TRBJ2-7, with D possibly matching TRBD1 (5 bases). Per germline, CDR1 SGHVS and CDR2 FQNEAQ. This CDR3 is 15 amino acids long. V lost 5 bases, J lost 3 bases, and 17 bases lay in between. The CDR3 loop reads CASSPNRLNFYEQYF. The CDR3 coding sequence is TGTGCCAGCAGCCCTAACAGGCTAAATTTCTACGAGCAGTACTTC.

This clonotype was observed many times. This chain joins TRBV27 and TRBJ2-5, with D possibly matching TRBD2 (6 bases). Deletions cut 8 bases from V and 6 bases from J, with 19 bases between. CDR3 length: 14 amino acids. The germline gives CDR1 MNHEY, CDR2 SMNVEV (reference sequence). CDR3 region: CASGEGLALKTQYF. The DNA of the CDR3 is TGTGCCAGCGGCGAGGGCCTAGCGTTAAAGACCCAGTACTTC.

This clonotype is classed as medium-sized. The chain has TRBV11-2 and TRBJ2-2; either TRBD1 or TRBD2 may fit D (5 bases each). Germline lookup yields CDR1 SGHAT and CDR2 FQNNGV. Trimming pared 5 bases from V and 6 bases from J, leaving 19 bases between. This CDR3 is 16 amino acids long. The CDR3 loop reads CASSDGPQGDPGELFF. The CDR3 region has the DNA TGTGCCAGCAGCGACGGGCCGCAGGGAGATCCCGGGGAGCTGTTTTTT.

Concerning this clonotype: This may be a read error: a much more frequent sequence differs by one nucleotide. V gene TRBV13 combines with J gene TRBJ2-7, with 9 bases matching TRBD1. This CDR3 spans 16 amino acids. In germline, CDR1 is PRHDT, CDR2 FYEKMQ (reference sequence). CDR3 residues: CVSSLGPGQGSEEQYF. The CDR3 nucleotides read TGTGTCAGCAGCTTAGGCCCGGGACAGGGTTCGGAGGAGCAGTACTTC.

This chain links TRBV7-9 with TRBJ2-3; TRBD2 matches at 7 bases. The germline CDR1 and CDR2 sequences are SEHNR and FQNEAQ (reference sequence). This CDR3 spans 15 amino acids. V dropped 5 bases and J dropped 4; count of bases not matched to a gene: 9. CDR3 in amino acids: CASSPLGGGADTQYF. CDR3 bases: TGTGCCAGCAGCCCCCTTGGGGGGGGTGCAGATACGCAGTATTTT.

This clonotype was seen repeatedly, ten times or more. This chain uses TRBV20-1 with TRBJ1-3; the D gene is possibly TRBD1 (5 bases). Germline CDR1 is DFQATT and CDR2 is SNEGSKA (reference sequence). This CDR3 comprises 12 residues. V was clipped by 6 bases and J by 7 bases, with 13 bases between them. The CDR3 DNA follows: TGCAGTGCCGACTGGGACGGGAACACCATATATTTT. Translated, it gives CSADWDGNTIYF.

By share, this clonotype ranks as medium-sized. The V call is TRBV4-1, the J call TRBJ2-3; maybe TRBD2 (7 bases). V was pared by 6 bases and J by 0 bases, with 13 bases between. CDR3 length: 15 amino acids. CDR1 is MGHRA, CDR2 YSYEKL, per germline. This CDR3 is CASRLRGGSTDTQYF. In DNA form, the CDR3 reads TGCGCCAGCAGACTGAGGGGGGGTAGCACAGATACGCAGTATTTT.

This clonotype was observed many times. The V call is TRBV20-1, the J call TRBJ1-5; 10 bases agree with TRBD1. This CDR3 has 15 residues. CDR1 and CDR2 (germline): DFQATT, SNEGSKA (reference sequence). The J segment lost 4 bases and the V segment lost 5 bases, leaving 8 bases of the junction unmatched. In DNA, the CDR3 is TGCAGTGCTGCTCTGACAGGGGGCCGGAATCAGCCCCAGCATTTT. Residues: CSAALTGGRNQPQHF.

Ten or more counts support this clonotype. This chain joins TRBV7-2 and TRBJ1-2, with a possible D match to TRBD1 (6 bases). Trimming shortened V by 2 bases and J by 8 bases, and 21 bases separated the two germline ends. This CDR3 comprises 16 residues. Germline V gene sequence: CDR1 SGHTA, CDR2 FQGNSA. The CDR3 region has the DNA TGTGCCAGCAGCTTACCGGGGAGGGGGGCGCCGGGAGGCTACACCTTC. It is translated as CASSLPGRGAPGGYTF.

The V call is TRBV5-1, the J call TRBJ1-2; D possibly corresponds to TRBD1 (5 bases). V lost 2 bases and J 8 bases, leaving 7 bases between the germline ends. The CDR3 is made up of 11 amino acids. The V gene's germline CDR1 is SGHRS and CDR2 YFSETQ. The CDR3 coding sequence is TGCGCCAGCAGCTTCGGACAAGGCTACACCTTC. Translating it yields CASSFGQGYTF.